The 17 T cell receptor beta chains given below trace back to one sample, sequenced in a study of T-cell reconstitution after alpha-beta-depleted transplantation in children. Unique molecular identifiers tagged the TCRbeta library. TCRdb processed the PCR reads anew with MiXCR; each CDR3 protein has one entry. Of just over 950,000 distinct CDR3 sequences in the sample, about 26% were seen once. The source material was PBMCs, mostly from graft donor cells, sampled 360 days after TCRalphabeta/CD19-depleted stem cell transplant. The receptors here all came from a boy in the first two years of life who had a stem cell transplant for SCID, so the T cells may come from the graft donor.

The CDR3 DNA sequence: TGCAGTGCTAGCGTTCAGGGGTATGGCTACACCTTC. This translates into CSASVQGYGYTF. The chain uses TRBV20-1 and TRBJ1-2; D possibly corresponds to TRBD1 (6 bases). Trimming took off 3 bases at V and 5 bases at J, with 10 bases between the two ends. CDR1 and CDR2 from the germline V gene are DFQATT and SNEGSKA (reference sequence). The CDR3 sequence is 12 residues long.

The V gene is TRBV4-1, the J gene TRBJ2-1, with TRBD1 matching 7 bases. The J segment lost 5 bases and the V segment lost 3 bases, leaving 4 bases of the junction unmatched. Looked up from germline, CDR1 is MGHRA and CDR2 is YSYEKL. The length of the CDR3 is 14 residues. CDR3 sequence (DNA): TGCGCCAGCAGCCAGCCGACAGGGAACAATGAGCAGTTCTTC. Translating it yields CASSQPTGNNEQFF.

This clonotype was picked up one time. The chain uses TRBV6-2 or TRBV6-3 and TRBJ2-1; D not resolved. V dropped 6 bases and J dropped 10 bases, with 10 bases sitting between them. The CDR3 is made up of 11 amino acids. Germline values: CDR1 MNHEY, CDR2 SVGEGT. The DNA for the CDR3 is TGTGCCAGCAGGGACCGACGGGAGCAGTTCTTC. It encodes CASRDRREQFF.

This clonotype was counted a few times. This chain uses TRBV5-1 with TRBJ1-1; possible D gene TRBD1, 5 bases. Trimming cost V 2 bases and J 3 bases, with 14 bases left between them. Germline lookup yields CDR1 SGHRS and CDR2 YFSETQ. This CDR3 comprises 15 residues. The CDR3 is CASSFQPGPDTEAFF. In nucleotides, the CDR3 is TGCGCCAGCAGCTTTCAACCGGGACCAGACACTGAAGCTTTCTTT. The full variable domain, rest sourced from reference TRBV5-1 and TRBJ1-1, is KAGVTQTPRYLIKTRGQQVTLSCSPISGHRSVSWYQQTPGQGLQFLFEYFSETQRNKGNFPGRFSGRQFSNSRSEMNVSTLELGDSALYLCASSFQPGPDTEAFFGQGTRLTVV.

Many counts were recorded for this clonotype. The rearrangement joins TRBV5-1 to TRBJ2-1; D not certain. Trimming removed 2 bases at V and 5 bases at J, with 14 bases between. Germline values: CDR1 SGHRS, CDR2 YFSETQ. The CDR3 runs 15 residues. CDR3 loop: CASSFGQTYNNEQFF. For the CDR3, the DNA is TGCGCCAGCAGCTTCGGTCAGACCTACAACAATGAGCAGTTCTTC. The whole variable domain, filled in from reference TRBV5-1 and TRBJ2-1, reads KAGVTQTPRYLIKTRGQQVTLSCSPISGHRSVSWYQQTPGQGLQFLFEYFSETQRNKGNFPGRFSGRQFSNSRSEMNVSTLELGDSALYLCASSFGQTYNNEQFFGPGTRLTVL.

This chain joins TRBV9 and TRBJ1-1; weak D call: TRBD1 (5 bases). V was trimmed by 0 bases and J by 4 bases, leaving 16 bases between them. Per the germline V gene, CDR1 is SGDLS and CDR2 is YYNGEE. CDR3 length: 16 amino acids. The CDR3 bases are TGTGCCAGCAGCGTAGAAGGGTCTTTGAGGGGCACTGAAGCTTTCTTT. Translation gives CASSVEGSLRGTEAFF. The entire variable domain, with the rest obtained from reference TRBV9 and TRBJ1-1, is as follows: DSGVTQTPKHLITATGQRVTLRCSPRSGDLSVYWYQQSLDQGLQFLIQYYNGEERAKGNILERFSAQQFPDLHSELNLSSLELGDSALYFCASSVEGSLRGTEAFFGQGTRLTVV.

The genes are TRBV12-3 or TRBV12-4 and TRBJ2-3, with D perhaps TRBD1 (6 bases). There are 13 residues in the CDR3. V lost 6 bases and J lost 4, with 11 bases in between. The CDR3 here is CASRPGTPDTQYF. As DNA, the CDR3 is TGTGCCAGCAGGCCTGGGACACCAGATACGCAGTATTTT.

This clonotype was observed a handful of times. The chain uses TRBV18 and TRBJ2-2, with a possible D match to TRBD2 (6 bases). V gave up 3 bases and J gave up 6 bases, with 17 bases separating them. Germline loops: CDR1 KGHSH, CDR2 LQKENI. The CDR3 contains 16 residues. DNA for the CDR3: TGTGCCAGCTCACCGACGGTTGGAGGGATGGCCGGGGAGCTGTTTTTT. Its protein is CASSPTVGGMAGELFF. Complete variable domain (other parts from reference TRBV18 and TRBJ2-2): NAGVMQNPRHLVRRRGQEARLRCSPMKGHSHVYWYRQLPEEGLKFMVYLQKENIIDESGMPKERFSAEFPKEGPSILRIQQVVRGDSAAYFCASSPTVGGMAGELFFGEGSRLTVL.

This clonotype was counted only a few times. The chain couples TRBV24-1 to TRBJ2-1; a possible D gene is TRBD1 (6 bases). V dropped 7 bases and J dropped 4 bases, with 13 bases sitting between them. Germline-derived CDR1 and CDR2 are KGHDR and SFDVKD. The CDR3 length is 14 residues. The CDR3 loop is CATRQGGQYNEQFF. In DNA form, the CDR3 reads TGTGCCACCAGACAGGGTGGACAGTACAATGAGCAGTTCTTC.

The chain uses TRBV2 and TRBJ2-1, with D tentatively TRBD2 (7 bases). V gave up 7 bases and J gave up 6 bases, with 19 bases separating them. The CDR3 is 15 amino acids. CDR1 and CDR2 from the germline V gene are SNHLY and FYNNEI. CDR3 DNA sequence: TGTGCCAGCACTCGGGGGGCCAAGAGGGTCAATGAGCAGTTCTTC. Translated: CASTRGAKRVNEQFF.

CDR3 nucleotides: TGCGCCAGCAGTGAGGGACAGACTCAAGAGACCCAGTACTTC. This gives the protein CASSEGQTQETQYF. The chain links TRBV10-1 to TRBJ2-5; possible D gene TRBD1, 6 bases. CDR3 length: 14 residues. Per the germline V gene, CDR1 is WNHNN and CDR2 is SYGVQD (reference sequence). Trimming stripped 2 bases from V and 2 bases from J, with 9 bases between.

V and J are TRBV29-1 and TRBJ2-7; 9 bases map to TRBD1. CDR3 length: 14 residues. CDR1 is SQVTM and CDR2 is ANQGSEA in the germline V gene. Trimming cost V 7 bases and J 6 bases; bases outside gene matches: 13. CDR3 bases: TGCAGCGCCGGGGGAGGGACAGGGAGTAGCGAGCAGTACTTC. Translation gives CSAGGGTGSSEQYF.

The chain carries TRBV5-1 and TRBJ2-1; D perhaps matches TRBD2 (6 bases). The CDR3 has 17 amino acids. Germline CDR1 is SGHRS and CDR2 is YFSETQ. V was clipped by 0 bases and J by 7 bases, with 20 bases between them. The CDR3 sequence is CASSLDAGPTFRNEQFF. As DNA, the CDR3 is TGCGCCAGCAGCTTGGACGCGGGACCAACGTTCAGGAATGAGCAGTTCTTC.

This clonotype was counted between two and nine times. The V call is TRBV6-5, the J call TRBJ2-5; 8 nucleotides match TRBD2. The CDR3 loop spans 19 amino acids. J lost 3 bases, V lost 0 bases, and 15 bases had no gene match. In germline, CDR1 is MNHEY, CDR2 SVGAGI. CDR3 DNA: TGTGCCAGCAGTTACTCGATAGCTGCCCGGGCGGGGGGAAAAGAGACCCAGTACTTC. Translation gives CASSYSIAARAGGKETQYF.

The rearrangement links TRBV7-9 to TRBJ1-1; D gene unclear. This CDR3 comprises 15 residues. Germline-derived CDR1 and CDR2 are SEHNR and FQNEAQ (reference sequence). V dropped 1 base and J dropped 3 bases, with 12 bases sitting between them. The CDR3 reads CASSLDRLQHTEAFF. CDR3 nucleotide sequence: TGTGCCAGCAGCTTAGATAGACTGCAGCACACTGAAGCTTTCTTT.

Only a few counts were recorded for this clonotype. The chain links TRBV29-1 to TRBJ2-1; 8 positions match TRBD2. Germline V lookup: CDR1 SQVTM, CDR2 ANQGSEA. With V trimmed by 1 base and J by 4 bases, 12 bases remained unmatched. The CDR3 has 17 residues. The DNA for the CDR3 is TGCAGCGTTGAAGGGACTAGCCTCGTATGGGGATACAATGAGCAGTTCTTC. This encodes CSVEGTSLVWGYNEQFF.

This clonotype was detected only a few times. The genes are TRBV4-1 and TRBJ1-4; no reliable D call. V was trimmed by 1 base and J by 6 bases, leaving 12 bases between them. This CDR3 contains 15 residues. Germline V CDR1 and CDR2: MGHRA, YSYEKL. The CDR3 region has the DNA TGCGCCAGCAGCCAAGTAGCCTCGTACCATGAAAAACTGTTTTTT. This encodes CASSQVASYHEKLFF.